This TCR beta chain originates from a study of sequential checkpoint blockade in melanoma. Treatment of the sample: randomized to nivolumab then ipilimumab (arm A) or the reverse (arm B). Live CD3+CD8+ CD19− CD56− cells were sorted from PBMCs. Per germline, CDR1 MGHRA and CDR2 YSYEKL. V shed 1 base and J 0 bases; nucleotides not matched to a gene: 1. CDR3 length: 15 amino acids. This table comes from immunoSEQ multiplex PCR, and its TCRdb copy is limited to in-frame clones, with some not included. The profile shows more than 15,000 clones, around 94% of them singletons. Sequencing used CD8+ T cells sorted from blood (inferred from file names), obtained from a patient given nivolumab and ipilimumab in sequence. This receptor was obtained from a human donor with melanoma. The chain combines TRBV4-1 with TRBJ1-2; TRBD1 agrees at 8 bases. This chain's CDR3 is CASSQVQGANYGYTF. CDR3 bases: TGCGCCAGCAGCCAAGTACAGGGGGCTAACTATGGCTACACCTTC.